The entry below gives a single T cell receptor (beta chain) sequence along with its context. Germline assignment: CDR1 SGDLS and CDR2 YYNGEE. This CDR3 has 17 residues. V dropped 4 bases and J dropped 4; count of bases not matched to a gene: 8. This entry is derived from a study of blood T cell repertoires in COVID-19. Whole-study context: Both acute and convalescent COVID-19 samples were obtained from the United States, Italy and Spain. T cells, B-cell-depleted T cells, or PBMCs supplied cDNA or gDNA.

Original methodology: For nucleated cells, counts were estimated from reference gene primer amplification. TCRdb's table, derived via immunoSEQ multiplex PCR, lists solely in-frame clones and lacks some. D and trimming were read from the DNA, whereas the V and J calls and clone size are those reported in that table. The table has 250,000 or so clones, about 80% seen once. The genes are TRBV9 and TRBJ2-3; TRBD2 matches 14 bases. The sample comprised peripheral blood. The TCR was taken from an elderly woman with acute or convalescent COVID-19. In DNA form, the CDR3 reads TGTGCCAGCAGCTCCCCGGGACTAGCGGGAGTAGCAGATACGCAGTATTTT. This codes for CASSSPGLAGVADTQYF.